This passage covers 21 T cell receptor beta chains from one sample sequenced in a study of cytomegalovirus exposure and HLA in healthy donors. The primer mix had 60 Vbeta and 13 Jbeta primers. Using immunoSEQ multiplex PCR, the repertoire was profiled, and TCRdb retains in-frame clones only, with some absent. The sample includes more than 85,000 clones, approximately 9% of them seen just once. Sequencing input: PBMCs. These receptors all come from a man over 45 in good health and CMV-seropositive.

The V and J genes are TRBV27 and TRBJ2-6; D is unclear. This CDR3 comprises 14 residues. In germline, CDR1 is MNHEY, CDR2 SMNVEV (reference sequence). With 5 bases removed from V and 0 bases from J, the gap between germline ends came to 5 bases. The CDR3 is CASSQYSGANVLTF. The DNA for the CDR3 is TGTGCCAGCAGTCAGTACTCTGGGGCCAACGTCCTGACTTTC.

This CDR3 reads CAWRRDRLLSRYTF. The CDR3 bases are TGTGCCTGGAGGAGGGACAGGTTACTCTCCCGCTACACCTTC. V and J are TRBV30 and TRBJ1-2; 8 bases align to TRBD1. CDR3 length: 14 residues. Unmatched junction bases numbered 12, after V lost 3 bases and J lost 9 bases. The germline CDR1 and CDR2 sequences are GTSNPN and SVGIG (reference sequence).

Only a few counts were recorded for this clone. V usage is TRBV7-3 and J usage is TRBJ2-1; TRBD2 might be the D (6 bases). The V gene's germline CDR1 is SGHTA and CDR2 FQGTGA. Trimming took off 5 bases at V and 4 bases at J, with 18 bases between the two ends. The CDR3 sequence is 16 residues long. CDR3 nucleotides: TGTGCCAGCAGCCGCGGATGGGCTAGCGAGTACAATGAGCAGTTCTTC. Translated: CASSRGWASEYNEQFF.

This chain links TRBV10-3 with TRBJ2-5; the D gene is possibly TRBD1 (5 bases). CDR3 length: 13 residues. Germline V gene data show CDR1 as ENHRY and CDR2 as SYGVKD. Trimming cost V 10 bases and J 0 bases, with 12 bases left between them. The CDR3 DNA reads TGTGCCACCAGCCTAGGGGACCAAGAGACCCAGTACTTC. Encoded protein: CATSLGDQETQYF.

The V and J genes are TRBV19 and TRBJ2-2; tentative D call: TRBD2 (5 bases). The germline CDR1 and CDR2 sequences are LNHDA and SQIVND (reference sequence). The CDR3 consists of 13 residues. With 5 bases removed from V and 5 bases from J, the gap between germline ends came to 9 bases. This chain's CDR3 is CASSPQRTGELFF. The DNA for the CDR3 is TGTGCCAGTAGTCCCCAGCGGACCGGGGAGCTGTTTTTT.

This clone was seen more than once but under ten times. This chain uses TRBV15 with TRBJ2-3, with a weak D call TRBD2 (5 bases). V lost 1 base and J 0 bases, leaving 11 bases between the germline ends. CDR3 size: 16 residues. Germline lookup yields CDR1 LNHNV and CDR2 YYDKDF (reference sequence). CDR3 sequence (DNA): TGTGCCACCAGCAGAGGTGGGGAGATTAGCACAGATACGCAGTATTTT. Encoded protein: CATSRGGEISTDTQYF.

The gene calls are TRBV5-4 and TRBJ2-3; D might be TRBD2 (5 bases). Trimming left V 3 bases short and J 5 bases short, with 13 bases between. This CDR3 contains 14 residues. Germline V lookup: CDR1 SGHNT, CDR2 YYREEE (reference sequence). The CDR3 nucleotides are TGTGCCAGCAGCTCCTCCTGGAGGATAGATACGCAGTATTTT. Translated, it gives CASSSSWRIDTQYF.

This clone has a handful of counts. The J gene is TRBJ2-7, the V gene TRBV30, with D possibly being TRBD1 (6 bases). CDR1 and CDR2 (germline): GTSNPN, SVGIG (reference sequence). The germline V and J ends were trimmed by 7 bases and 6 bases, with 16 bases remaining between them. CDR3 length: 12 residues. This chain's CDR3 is CASTGGHREQYF. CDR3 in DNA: TGTGCCTCGACAGGAGGCCATCGCGAGCAGTACTTC.

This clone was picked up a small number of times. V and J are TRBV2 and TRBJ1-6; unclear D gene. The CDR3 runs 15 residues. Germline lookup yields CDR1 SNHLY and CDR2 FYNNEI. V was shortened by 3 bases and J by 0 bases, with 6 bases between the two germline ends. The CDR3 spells CASSDSVSYNSPLHF. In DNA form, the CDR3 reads TGTGCCAGCAGTGATTCAGTCTCCTATAATTCACCCCTCCACTTT.

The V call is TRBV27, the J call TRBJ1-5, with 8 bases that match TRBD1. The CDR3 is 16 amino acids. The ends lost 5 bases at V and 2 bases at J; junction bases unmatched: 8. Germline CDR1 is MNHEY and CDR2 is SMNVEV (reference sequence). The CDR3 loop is CASSPPGQVGNQPQHF. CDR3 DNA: TGTGCCAGCAGTCCTCCGGGACAGGTAGGCAATCAGCCCCAGCATTTT.

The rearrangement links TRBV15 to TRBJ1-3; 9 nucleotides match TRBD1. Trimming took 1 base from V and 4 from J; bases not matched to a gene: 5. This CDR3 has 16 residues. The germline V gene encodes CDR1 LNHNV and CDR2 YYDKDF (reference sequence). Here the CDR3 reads CATSRAPGTGGNTIYF. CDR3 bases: TGTGCCACCAGCAGAGCTCCGGGGACAGGGGGAAACACCATATATTTT.

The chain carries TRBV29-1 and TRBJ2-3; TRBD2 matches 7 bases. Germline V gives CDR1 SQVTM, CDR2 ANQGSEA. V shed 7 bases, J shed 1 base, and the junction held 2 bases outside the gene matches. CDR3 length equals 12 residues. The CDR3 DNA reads TGCAGCGCTAGCGGAGGCACAGATACGCAGTATTTT. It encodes CSASGGTDTQYF.

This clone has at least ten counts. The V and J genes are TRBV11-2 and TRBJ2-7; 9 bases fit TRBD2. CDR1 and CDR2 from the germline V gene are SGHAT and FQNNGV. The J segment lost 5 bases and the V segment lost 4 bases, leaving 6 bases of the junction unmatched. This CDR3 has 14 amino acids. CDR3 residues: CASSSGLAFDEQYF. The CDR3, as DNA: TGTGCCAGCAGCTCGGGACTAGCTTTCGACGAGCAGTACTTC.

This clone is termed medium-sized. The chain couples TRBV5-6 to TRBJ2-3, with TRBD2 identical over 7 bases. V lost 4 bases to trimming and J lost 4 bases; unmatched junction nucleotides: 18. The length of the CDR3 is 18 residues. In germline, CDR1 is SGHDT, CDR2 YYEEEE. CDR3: CASSPTPPGGRASDTQYF. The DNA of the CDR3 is TGTGCCAGCAGCCCCACCCCTCCGGGAGGACGGGCGTCAGATACGCAGTATTTT.

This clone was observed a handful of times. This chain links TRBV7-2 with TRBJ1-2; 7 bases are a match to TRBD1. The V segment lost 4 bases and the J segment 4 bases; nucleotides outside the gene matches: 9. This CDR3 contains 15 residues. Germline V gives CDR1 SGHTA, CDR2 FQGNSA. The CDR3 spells CASSYRSGTAYGYTF. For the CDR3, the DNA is TGTGCCAGCAGCTACAGATCCGGGACAGCCTATGGCTACACCTTC.

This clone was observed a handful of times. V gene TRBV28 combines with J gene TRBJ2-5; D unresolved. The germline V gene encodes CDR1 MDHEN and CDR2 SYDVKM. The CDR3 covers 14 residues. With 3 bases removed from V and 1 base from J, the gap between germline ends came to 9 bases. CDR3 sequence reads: CASSFQDPQETQYF. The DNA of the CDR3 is TGTGCCAGCAGTTTCCAGGATCCCCAAGAGACCCAGTACTTC.

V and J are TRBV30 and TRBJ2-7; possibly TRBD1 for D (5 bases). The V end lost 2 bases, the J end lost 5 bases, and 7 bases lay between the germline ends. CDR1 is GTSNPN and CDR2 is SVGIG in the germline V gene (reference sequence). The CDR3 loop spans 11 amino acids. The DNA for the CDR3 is TGTGCCTGGAGTATCAGGGACGAGCAGTACTTC. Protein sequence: CAWSIRDEQYF.

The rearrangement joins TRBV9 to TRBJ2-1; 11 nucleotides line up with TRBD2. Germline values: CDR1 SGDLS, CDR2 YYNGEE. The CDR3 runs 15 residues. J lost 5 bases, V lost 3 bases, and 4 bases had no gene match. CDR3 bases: TGTGCCAGCAGCGGAACTAGCGGGGGAGACAATGAGCAGTTCTTC. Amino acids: CASSGTSGGDNEQFF.

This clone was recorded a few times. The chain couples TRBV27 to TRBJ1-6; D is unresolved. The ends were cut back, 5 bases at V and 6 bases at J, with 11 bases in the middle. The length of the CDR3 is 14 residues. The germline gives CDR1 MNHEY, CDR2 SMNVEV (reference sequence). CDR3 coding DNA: TGTGCCAGCAGTGCCCGGGAGTCTAATTCACCCCTCCACTTT. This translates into CASSARESNSPLHF.

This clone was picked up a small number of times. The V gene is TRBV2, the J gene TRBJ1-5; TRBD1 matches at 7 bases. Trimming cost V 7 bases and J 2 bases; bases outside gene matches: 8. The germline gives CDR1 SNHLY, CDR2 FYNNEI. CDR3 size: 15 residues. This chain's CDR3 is CASTDRAYGNQPQHF. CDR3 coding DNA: TGTGCCAGCACCGACAGGGCGTACGGCAATCAGCCCCAGCATTTT.

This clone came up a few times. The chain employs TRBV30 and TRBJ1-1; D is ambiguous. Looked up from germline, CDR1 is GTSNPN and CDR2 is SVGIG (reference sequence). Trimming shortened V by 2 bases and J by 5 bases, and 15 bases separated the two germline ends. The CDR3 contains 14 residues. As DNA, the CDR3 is TGTGCCTGGAGTAAGGAGGTAGTGGGTACTGAAGCTTTCTTT. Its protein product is CAWSKEVVGTEAFF.